This entry describes one TCR beta chain. No antigen is known for it. The data were taken from a study of healthy donors' naive CD4 and CD8 T cells. Study-level results: Homeostatic proliferation of naive T cells was not examined as a bias source. Positive CDR3 charge linked to CD4+ cells, negative to CD8+ cells.

CDR1 LNHDA and CDR2 SQIVND come from the germline V gene (reference sequence). CDR3 length: 12 residues. Trimming left V 3 bases short and J 9 bases short, with 9 bases between. Each TCR library used 400 to 600 ng of total RNA and a linear amplification protocol. TCRdb independently ran MiXCR on the reads; one entry per CDR3 protein. The sample consists of 150,000 to 200,000 distinct CDR3 sequences, around 80% of them appearing once. The specimen was naive CD4+ and CD8+ T cells sorted from blood, pooled from several donors. The origin of this receptor is a pool of human donors in good health; the sample pools cells from several healthy donors. This sequence joins TRBV19 and TRBJ2-1; no reliable D call. CDR3 amino acids: CASSIRFGEQFF. CDR3 nucleotides: TGTGCCAGTAGTATCAGGTTTGGTGAGCAGTTCTTC.